The sample holds many counts of the clone carrying this T cell receptor (beta chain). The antigen is undetermined. In TCRdb, the RACE reads were re-called with MiXCR into one record per CDR3 protein. The table records 300,000 to 450,000 distinct CDR3 sequences, 4.5% to 6% of them present only once. The time point denotes: pre-sensitization, week 0. The treatment was: therapeutic diphenylcyclopropenone sensitization with weekly scalp DPC. This sample was taken from a study of human T cells and chemical hapten exposure. As for the study in general: Upper-back patch tests with 0.01% DPC were read at 6 days. Overall study findings and caveats: Following DPC sensitization, TCRs present above 1 in 1000 frequency showed no change.

The V gene lost 4 bases and the J gene lost 9 bases, with 10 bases spanning the gap. The CDR3 is 12 residues long. The germline gives CDR1 SGHDN, CDR2 FVKESK. The sequencing used whole blood, collected in connection with sensitization to the hapten diphenylcyclopropenone (DPC). The sequence derives from a woman aged 50 to 60 with alopecia areata. Some clones in this sample may be carry-over from other donors' samples. The chain couples TRBV14 to TRBJ2-1, with D unresolved. CDR3 nucleotide sequence: TGTGCCAGCAGCCTATTGGGCCTTGAGCAGTTCTTC. This translates into CASSLLGLEQFF.